This TCR beta chain was found in a study of cytomegalovirus exposure and HLA in healthy donors. This clone turned up a few times. Vbeta (60) and Jbeta (13) primers were used in the PCR. In the original processing: A later analysis tallied about 80 million unique TCR beta chains, 9.5 million to 14 million of them shared. The data were produced by immunoSEQ multiplex PCR, yet TCRdb's version contains in-frame clones alone and is incomplete. That table is the source of V, J and clone size, and D and trimming were worked out from the DNA. The table includes 100,000 to 120,000 clones, 69% detected once. The CDR3 has 14 residues. V lost 3 bases, J lost 5 bases, and 11 bases lay in between. In germline, CDR1 is SGHTA, CDR2 FQGNSA.

The chain uses TRBV7-2 and TRBJ2-4; TRBD1 might be the D (6 bases). Sequencing was done on a sample of PBMCs. The sequence derives from a man aged 25-45 years in good health and CMV-seronegative. The CDR3 reads CASSFRPGENIQYF. As DNA, the CDR3 is TGTGCCAGCAGCTTCCGCCCAGGGGAAAACATTCAGTACTTC. The variable domain in full, with the rest retrieved from reference TRBV7-2 and TRBJ2-4, is GAGVSQSPSNKVTEKGKDVELRCDPISGHTALYWYRQSLGQGLEFLIYFQGNSAPDKSGLPSDRFSAERTGGSVSTLTIQRTQQEDSAVYLCASSFRPGENIQYFGAGTRLSVL.